A single sample gave rise to the 7 T cell receptor beta chains below, sequenced in a study of early T cells in non-severe SARS-CoV-2 infection. From the 5' RACE reads, TCRdb called clonotypes with MiXCR, one entry per CDR3 protein. The sample comprises approximately 35,000 distinct CDR3 sequences, approximately 7% of which are singletons, and 4% to 4.5% rests with the top ten. Source material: whole blood. The origin of the receptors is an adult who was a healthcare worker with PCR-confirmed SARS-CoV-2 infection or an uninfected control (not recorded which).

In this sample, this clonotype turned up many times. This chain uses TRBV6-1 with TRBJ2-1; 10 bases agree with TRBD2. CDR1 is MNHNS, CDR2 SASEGT, per germline. V dropped 3 bases and J dropped 5; count of bases not matched to a gene: 4. The CDR3 loop spans 15 amino acids. Written as DNA, the CDR3 is TGTGCCAGCAGTGAGTTAGCGGGAGGAAACAATGAGCAGTTCTTC. The encoded protein is CASSELAGGNNEQFF.

The chain carries TRBV29-1 and TRBJ1-2; D unclear. V was trimmed by 6 bases and J by 4 bases, leaving 12 bases between them. CDR1 SQVTM and CDR2 ANQGSEA come from the germline V gene. The CDR3 covers 12 residues. The CDR3 here is CSVVDGTYGYTF. In nucleotides, the CDR3 is TGCAGCGTGGTGGACGGAACCTATGGCTACACCTTC. The full variable domain, rest sourced from reference TRBV29-1 and TRBJ1-2, is SAVISQKPSRDICQRGTSLTIQCQVDSQVTMMFWYRQQPGQSLTLIATANQGSEATYESGFVIDKFPISRPNLTFSTLTVSNMSPEDSSIYLCSVVDGTYGYTFGSGTRLTVV.

This clonotype was seen repeatedly, ten times or more. The rearrangement uses TRBV7-9 and TRBJ2-1; TRBD1 matches at 8 bases. This CDR3 contains 17 residues. V dropped 2 bases and J dropped 0; count of bases not matched to a gene: 6. Germline values: CDR1 SEHNR, CDR2 FQNEAQ (reference sequence). CDR3: CASSLNRGDSSYNEQFF. The CDR3, as DNA: TGTGCCAGCAGCTTAAACAGGGGGGATAGCTCCTACAATGAGCAGTTCTTC.

In this sample, this clonotype turned up many times. The chain recombines TRBV15 with TRBJ2-1, with D possibly being TRBD1 (6 bases). Germline V gene lookup returns CDR1 LNHNV and CDR2 YYDKDF (reference sequence). Deletions cut 3 bases from V and 6 bases from J, with 9 bases between. The CDR3 is 13 residues long. As DNA, the CDR3 is TGTGCCACCAGCAGGGGGGCGGCCAATGAGCAGTTCTTC. It is translated as CATSRGAANEQFF.

This clonotype was seen repeatedly, ten times or more. The J gene is TRBJ2-1, the V gene TRBV27; the D gene is possibly TRBD2 (6 bases). The length of the CDR3 is 13 residues. Germline V gene data show CDR1 as MNHEY and CDR2 as SMNVEV (reference sequence). V was trimmed by 6 bases and J by 12 bases, leaving 18 bases between them. The CDR3 nucleotides read TGTGCCAGCAGACCCGGGACTCGTCTGGGGCAGTTCTTC. Its translation: CASRPGTRLGQFF.

This clonotype was observed many times. The chain employs TRBV20-1 and TRBJ2-6; possible D gene TRBD2, 5 bases. Germline-derived CDR1 and CDR2 are DFQATT and SNEGSKA (reference sequence). The length of the CDR3 is 15 residues. V dropped 0 bases and J dropped 4 bases, with 10 bases sitting between them. Written as DNA, the CDR3 is TGCAGTGCTAGAGATCATGGGAGCGGGGCCAACGTCCTGACTTTC. Protein sequence: CSARDHGSGANVLTF.

This clonotype appeared many times. This rearrangement joins TRBV29-1 to TRBJ1-4; 10 bases map to TRBD1. This CDR3 has 13 amino acids. Germline CDR1 and CDR2: SQVTM and ANQGSEA. With 6 bases clipped from V and 6 bases from J, the junction kept 4 bases outside the gene matches. CDR3 DNA: TGCAGCGTGCGACAGGGGGCGCATGAAAAACTGTTTTTT. It translates to CSVRQGAHEKLFF.